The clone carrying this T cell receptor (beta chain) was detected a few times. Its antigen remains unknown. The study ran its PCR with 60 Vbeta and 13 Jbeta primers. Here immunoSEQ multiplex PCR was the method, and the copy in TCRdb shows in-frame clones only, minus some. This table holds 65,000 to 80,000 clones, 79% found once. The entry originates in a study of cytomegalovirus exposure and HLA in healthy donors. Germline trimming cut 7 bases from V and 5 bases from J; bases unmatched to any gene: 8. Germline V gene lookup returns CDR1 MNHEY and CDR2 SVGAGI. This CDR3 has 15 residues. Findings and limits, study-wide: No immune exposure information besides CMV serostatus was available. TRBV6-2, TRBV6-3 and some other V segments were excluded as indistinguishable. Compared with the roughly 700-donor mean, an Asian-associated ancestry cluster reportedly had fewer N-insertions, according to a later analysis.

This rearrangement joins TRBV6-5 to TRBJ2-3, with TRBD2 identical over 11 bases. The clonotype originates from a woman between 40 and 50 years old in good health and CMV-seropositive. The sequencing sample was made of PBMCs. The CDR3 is CASKLAGVGGDTQYF. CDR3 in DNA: TGTGCCAGCAAACTAGCGGGAGTGGGAGGAGATACGCAGTATTTT.